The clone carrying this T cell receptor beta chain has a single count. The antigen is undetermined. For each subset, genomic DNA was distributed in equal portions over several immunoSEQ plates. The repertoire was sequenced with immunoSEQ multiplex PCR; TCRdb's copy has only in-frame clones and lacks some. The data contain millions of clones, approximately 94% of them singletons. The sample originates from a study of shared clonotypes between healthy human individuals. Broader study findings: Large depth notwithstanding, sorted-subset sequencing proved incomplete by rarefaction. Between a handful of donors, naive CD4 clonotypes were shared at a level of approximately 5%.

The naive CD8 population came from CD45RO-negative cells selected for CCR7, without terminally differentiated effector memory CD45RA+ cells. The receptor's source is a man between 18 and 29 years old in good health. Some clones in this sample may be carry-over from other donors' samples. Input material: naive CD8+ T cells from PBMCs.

The CDR3 DNA reads as TGCGCCAGCAGCTGGGGAGGGTTGAATGAGCAGTTCTTC. This sequence encodes CASSWGGLNEQFF. This chain joins TRBV5-1 and TRBJ2-1, with 7 bases aligning to TRBD2. The germline CDR1 and CDR2 sequences are SGHRS and YFSETQ. Germline trimming cut 3 bases from V and 7 bases from J; bases unmatched to any gene: 4. This CDR3 is built from 13 residues.